This TCR beta chain was sequenced for a study of blood T cell repertoires in COVID-19. Study context: PBMCs, B-cell-depleted T cells, or T cells were the source of the cDNA or gDNA that made up the material.

V dropped 2 bases and J dropped 8 bases, with 21 bases sitting between them. The CDR3 covers 16 residues. Germline V gene data show CDR1 as SEHNR and CDR2 as FQNEAQ (reference sequence). Data came from immunoSEQ multiplex PCR; TCRdb stores just in-frame clones and leaves some out. The repertoire holds some 89,000 clones, with 90% as singletons. The source material was peripheral blood. The clonotype was recovered from a man aged 55 to 70 with acute or convalescent COVID-19. The rearrangement links TRBV7-9 to TRBJ1-1; D possibly corresponds to TRBD1 (6 bases). This CDR3 reads CASSLRGILQAREAFF. CDR3 coding DNA: TGTGCCAGCAGCTTAAGGGGGATTCTCCAGGCCAGAGAAGCTTTCTTT.